This paragraph reports one T cell receptor (beta chain). Its matching antigen is unknown. Template-switching 5'RACE yielded the TCR cDNA; a universal primer site and UMIs were added in the process. TCRdb re-called the 5' RACE reads with MiXCR, one entry per CDR3 protein. This sample carries a few hundred thousand distinct CDR3 sequences, about 7.1% of them seen once, and the ten largest clones take 0.65% to 0.9%. The data were obtained in a study of T cells after yellow fever vaccination. In the study overall: Low-cell-number fractions underwent preparation using SMART-Seq v4 Ultra Low Input. Study-wide points: The study re-detected most primary-vaccination clones after the booster (nearly 97% CD4, roughly 85% CD8). FACS-sorted repertoires could contain abundant clonotypes contaminating from the bulk population.

Germline loops: CDR1 DFQATT, CDR2 SNEGSKA (reference sequence). The CDR3 has 12 residues. The V and J ends lost 4 bases and 2 bases respectively, with 9 bases between them. This chain links TRBV20-1 with TRBJ2-7; no definite D call. The receptor's source is a man aged 30 to 39 who received the YFV17D yellow fever vaccine. The specimen comprised CD4+ T cells sorted from PBMCs, sampled 15 days after the yellow fever booster vaccination. The CDR3 DNA follows: TGCAGTGCTATCAGGCCCCCCTACGAGCAGTACTTC. This codes for CSAIRPPYEQYF.